This is a list of T cell receptor beta chains from one sample in a study of blood T cell repertoires in COVID-19. Profiling relied on immunoSEQ multiplex PCR, and the TCRdb table lists in-frame clones only, not all of them. Among about 210,000 clones listed, roughly 80% were seen once. What was sequenced was peripheral blood. The source is a man aged 60-69 years with COVID-19, enrolled during active disease. Each CDR3 is given with its conserved first and last residue. Each record gives: V gene, D gene, clone size, J gene, CDR3 length, CDR3 DNA, CDR3 protein. The D gene is left open where the match is weak. Size values are once, few and many counts, or a class for expanded clones, and some rows have none.

TRBV7-9	-	-	TRBJ1-2	15	TGTGCCATCAAGGTAGCGGGGAAAGCTAACTATGGCTACACCTTC	CAIKVAGKANYGYTF
TRBV3-1/TRBV3-2	-	-	TRBJ1-5	15	TGTGCCAGCAGCCCCTCCGGAGGGAGCAATCAGCCCCAGCATTTT	CASSPSGGSNQPQHF
TRBV10-2	-	once	TRBJ2-5	15	TGCGCCAGCAACCAAGGAGGTGCAGGCCAAGAGACCCAGTACTTC	CASNQGGAGQETQYF
TRBV2	-	-	TRBJ2-5	15	TGTGCCTCCAACGGGGAGCAGGCTACCATGGGGACCCAGTACTTC	CASNGEQATMGTQYF
TRBV5-1	-	-	TRBJ1-1	13	TGCGCCAGCAGCTTGGCTCCGAACACTGAAGCTTTCTTT	CASSLAPNTEAFF
TRBV27	-	-	TRBJ2-1	15	TGTGCCAGCAGAAAAGGGGCAGGGGCCTACGGTGAGCAGTTCTTC	CASRKGAGAYGEQFF
TRBV3-1/TRBV3-2	-	-	TRBJ1-2	13	TGTGCCAGCAGCCAAGATCGGGGCTATGGCTACACCTTC	CASSQDRGYGYTF
TRBV5-4	-	-	TRBJ1-1	11	TGTGCCAGCAGCACGGGGACTGAAGCTTTCTTT	CASSTGTEAFF
TRBV7-3	TRBD2	-	TRBJ2-5	14	TGTGCCAGCAGCTTAAGCGGGAGGGGTGAGACCCAGTACTTC	CASSLSGRGETQYF
TRBV4-3	TRBD1	-	TRBJ1-2	15	TGCGCCAGCAGCCAAGAAGGGACAGGATGGAATGGCTACACCTTC	CASSQEGTGWNGYTF
TRBV6-5	TRBD1	-	TRBJ1-2	12	TGTGCCAGCACCGACAGGGGACGTGGCTACACCTTC	CASTDRGRGYTF
TRBV10-3	TRBD1	-	TRBJ2-7	12	TGTGCCACTACAGGGGGCGCATGGGAGCAGTACTTC	CATTGGAWEQYF
TRBV4-1	-	-	TRBJ1-6	13	TGCGCCAGCAGCCAAGTAACAGATTCACCCCTCCACTTT	CASSQVTDSPLHF
TRBV19	TRBD2	-	TRBJ2-7	13	TGTGCCAGCTCTAGCGGAGCCACCTACGAGCAGTACTTC	CASSSGATYEQYF